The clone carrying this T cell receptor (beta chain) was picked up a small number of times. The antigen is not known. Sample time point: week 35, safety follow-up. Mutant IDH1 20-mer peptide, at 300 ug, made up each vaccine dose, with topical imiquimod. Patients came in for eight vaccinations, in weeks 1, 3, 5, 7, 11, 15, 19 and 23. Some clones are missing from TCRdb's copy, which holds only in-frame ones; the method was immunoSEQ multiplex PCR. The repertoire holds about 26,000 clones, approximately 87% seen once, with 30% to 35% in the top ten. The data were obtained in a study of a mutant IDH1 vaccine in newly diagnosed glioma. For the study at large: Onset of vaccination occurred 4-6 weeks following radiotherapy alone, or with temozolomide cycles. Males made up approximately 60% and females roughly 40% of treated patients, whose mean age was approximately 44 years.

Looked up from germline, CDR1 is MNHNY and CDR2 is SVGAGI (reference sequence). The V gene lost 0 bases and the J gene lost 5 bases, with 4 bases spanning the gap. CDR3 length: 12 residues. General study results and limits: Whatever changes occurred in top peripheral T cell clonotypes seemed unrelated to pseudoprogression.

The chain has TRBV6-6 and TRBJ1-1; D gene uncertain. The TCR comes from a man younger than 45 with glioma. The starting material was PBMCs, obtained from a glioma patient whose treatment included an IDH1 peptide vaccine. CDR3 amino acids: CASSYSHTEAFF. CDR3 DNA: TGTGCCAGCAGTTACTCGCATACTGAAGCTTTCTTT.